This T cell receptor (beta chain) emerged from a study of shared clonotypes between healthy human individuals. Points from the study as a whole: Across subsets, estimated richness was generally greater for naive than for memory populations.

Researchers partitioned CD4+ cells into CD45RA+ naive and CD45RA-negative memory subsets. The V and J ends lost 0 bases and 7 bases respectively, with 16 bases between them. Germline CDR1 SGHNT, CDR2 YENEEA. The CDR3 totals 16 residues. This clone was found once. Antigen unknown. Assay execution took place at the deep level. Replicate sorted-subset PCRs were loaded with around 210 ng DNA, roughly 33,000 T cell genomes. The assay was immunoSEQ multiplex PCR, and TCRdb's table has in-frame clones only and misses some. The data hold 2 million to 2.5 million clones, with about nine tenths observed a single time.

The sample comprised naive CD4+ T cells from PBMCs. Described subset: CD45RA+ positively selected. The rearrangement links TRBV11-3 to TRBJ2-1, with a weak D call TRBD2 (6 bases). The receptor comes from a man in his late teens or twenties in good health. Some clones in this sample may be carry-over from other donors' samples. The CDR3 sequence: CASSLDGREKSNEQFF. Here the CDR3 DNA reads TGTGCCAGCAGCTTAGATGGCCGGGAGAAATCAAATGAGCAGTTCTTC.